The 32 T cell receptor beta chains in this list originate from one sample, sequenced in a study of cytomegalovirus exposure and HLA in healthy donors. PCR employed 60 Vbeta and 13 Jbeta primers. Clones were sequenced by immunoSEQ multiplex PCR, and TCRdb holds only the in-frame ones, with some missing. The sample carries more than 95,000 clones, around 76% recorded once. Material: PBMCs. All receptors derive from a woman aged 18-29 years in good health and CMV-seropositive.

This chain links TRBV11-2 with TRBJ1-1; D is undetermined. The CDR3 is 15 amino acids. Germline V gene lookup returns CDR1 SGHAT and CDR2 FQNNGV. The V and J ends lost 0 bases and 2 bases respectively, with 10 bases between them. CDR3 sequence reads: CASSLDRAGNTEAFF. The CDR3 nucleotides read TGTGCCAGCAGCTTAGATCGGGCGGGAAACACTGAAGCTTTCTTT.

This chain uses TRBV5-1 with TRBJ2-3; TRBD1 aligns across 10 bases. The CDR3 runs to 14 residues. Germline-derived CDR1 and CDR2 are SGHRS and YFSETQ. Trimming removed 6 bases from V and 4 bases from J; junction bases left unmatched: 5. The CDR3 region has the DNA TGCGCCAGCAAAGGACAGGGGGGCTCAGATACGCAGTATTTT. Amino acid sequence: CASKGQGGSDTQYF.

The rearrangement links TRBV28 to TRBJ2-7; D is ambiguous. Trimming removed 4 bases from V and 3 bases from J, with 10 bases in between. Germline loops: CDR1 MDHEN, CDR2 SYDVKM. The CDR3 spans 13 residues. This CDR3 reads CASSSVWSYEQYF. The CDR3 bases are TGTGCCAGCAGTTCTGTCTGGAGCTACGAGCAGTACTTC.

The V call is TRBV19, the J call TRBJ2-1; 9 positions match TRBD1. The CDR3 is 14 amino acids. J was trimmed by 4 bases and V by 7 bases; bases with no gene match: 5. Germline loops: CDR1 LNHDA, CDR2 SQIVND (reference sequence). The CDR3 nucleotides read TGTGCCAGTAACAGGGGGCGCCCTTACAATGAGCAGTTCTTC. This codes for CASNRGRPYNEQFF.

V is TRBV27 and J is TRBJ1-2; TRBD1 aligns across 8 bases. Per the germline V gene, CDR1 is MNHEY and CDR2 is SMNVEV (reference sequence). Trimming at V came to 5 bases and at J to 2 bases, leaving 4 bases not matched to a gene. The CDR3 totals 14 residues. CDR3 amino acids: CASSRDRWNYGYTF. CDR3 DNA sequence: TGTGCCAGCAGTCGGGACAGGTGGAACTATGGCTACACCTTC.

V is TRBV5-1 and J is TRBJ2-6, with D perhaps TRBD2 (6 bases). The CDR3 spans 15 residues. V lost 4 bases and J lost 0, with 8 bases in between. Germline CDR1 SGHRS, CDR2 YFSETQ. The CDR3, as DNA: TGCGCCAGCAGCACCGGGGGCTCTGGGGCCAACGTCCTGACTTTC. It codes for CASSTGGSGANVLTF.

The rearrangement uses TRBV12-5 and TRBJ1-5; 9 nucleotides agree with TRBD1. The CDR3 is made up of 17 amino acids. Germline V gene sequence: CDR1 LGHNT, CDR2 FRNRAP. J was trimmed by 4 bases and V by 3 bases; bases with no gene match: 10. In DNA form, the CDR3 reads TGTGCTAGTGGTTTCGAGGACAGGGGAGGGATTAATCAGCCCCAGCATTTT. It specifies CASGFEDRGGINQPQHF. Full variable domain (missing parts from reference TRBV12-5 and TRBJ1-5): DARVTQTPRHKVTEMGQEVTMRCQPILGHNTVFWYRQTMMQGLELLAYFRNRAPLDDSGMPKDRFSAEMPDATLATLKIQPSEPRDSAVYFCASGFEDRGGINQPQHFGDGTRLSIL.

J is TRBJ2-7 and V is TRBV7-3; D remains unclear. The CDR3 runs to 15 residues. The germline CDR1 and CDR2 sequences are SGHTA and FQGTGA. V lost 5 bases and J lost 2, with 16 bases in between. The CDR3 spells CASSRSPADTYEQYF. CDR3 in DNA: TGTGCCAGCAGCAGAAGTCCTGCAGATACCTACGAGCAGTACTTC.

There are a few counts of this clone. This rearrangement joins TRBV5-4 to TRBJ2-7; TRBD2 might be the D (5 bases). There are 15 residues in the CDR3. Trimming cost V 0 bases and J 2 bases, with 12 bases left between them. CDR1 is SGHNT and CDR2 is YYREEE in the germline V gene (reference sequence). The CDR3 is CASSLDASNPYEQYF. The DNA for the CDR3 is TGTGCCAGCAGCTTGGATGCTAGCAATCCCTACGAGCAGTACTTC.

The chain carries TRBV10-3 and TRBJ2-3, with 11 bases matching TRBD2. V lost 6 bases to trimming and J lost 3 bases; unmatched junction nucleotides: 11. The CDR3 covers 17 residues. Germline V lookup: CDR1 ENHRY, CDR2 SYGVKD. In DNA, the CDR3 is TGTGCCATCAGCCCCGGTGCGACTAGCGGGACGACAGATACGCAGTATTTT. Translation: CAISPGATSGTTDTQYF.

Notes on this clone: Within the sample, other DNA sequences also encode this same CDR3. This chain joins TRBV7-9 and TRBJ2-1; TRBD1 might be the D (6 bases). Germline V gene lookup returns CDR1 SEHNR and CDR2 FQNEAQ (reference sequence). V was clipped by 5 bases and J by 7 bases, with 9 bases between them. The CDR3 is 12 amino acids. Here the CDR3 reads CASSLGANEQFF. In DNA form, the CDR3 reads TGTGCCAGCAGCCTGGGGGCGAATGAGCAGTTCTTC.

This clone was counted only a few times. This chain uses TRBV5-1 with TRBJ1-3; 9 bases are a match to TRBD1. CDR1 SGHRS and CDR2 YFSETQ come from the germline V gene. V dropped 4 bases and J dropped 4; count of bases not matched to a gene: 9. The CDR3 contains 16 residues. CDR3 DNA sequence: TGCGCCAGCAGCATTTCCGACAGGGGGAAGGGAAACACCATATATTTT. It codes for CASSISDRGKGNTIYF.

V and J are TRBV25-1 and TRBJ2-5; a possible D gene is TRBD1 (6 bases). Germline CDR1 is MGHDK and CDR2 is SYGVNS. CDR3 size: 18 residues. The V gene lost 5 bases and the J gene lost 5 bases, with 27 bases spanning the gap. CDR3 DNA sequence: TGTGCCAGCAGTACGCTATGGGACAAACATTTTTCGGTCGAGACCCAGTACTTC. Translation: CASSTLWDKHFSVETQYF.

This rearrangement joins TRBV2 to TRBJ1-6, with 8 bases aligning to TRBD1. The CDR3 runs 16 residues. CDR1 is SNHLY and CDR2 is FYNNEI in the germline V gene. The V segment lost 8 bases and the J segment 1 base; nucleotides outside the gene matches: 7. The CDR3 spells CASVVDRGSYNSPLHF. The DNA of the CDR3 is TGTGCCAGCGTTGTCGACAGGGGATCCTATAATTCACCCCTCCACTTT.

The genes are TRBV6-6 and TRBJ1-1, with D hard to call. Looked up from germline, CDR1 is MNHNY and CDR2 is SVGAGI (reference sequence). The CDR3 spans 14 residues. V was pared by 2 bases and J by 1 base, with 8 bases between. Here the CDR3 DNA reads TGTGCCAGCAGTTACGGTAACAGGAACACTGAAGCTTTCTTT. Translation gives CASSYGNRNTEAFF.

DNA of the CDR3: TGTGCCAGCAGTTTGGACAGGGCGATTGGGGAGCTGTTTTTT. As protein: CASSLDRAIGELFF. The chain carries TRBV6-5 and TRBJ2-2; 8 nucleotides line up with TRBD1. The CDR3 loop spans 14 amino acids. V lost 4 bases and J lost 8; bases outside the gene matches: 6. Germline V gene lookup returns CDR1 MNHEY and CDR2 SVGAGI.

The V gene is TRBV7-9, the J gene TRBJ2-7; 10 positions match TRBD1. The CDR3 runs 13 residues. Germline V lookup: CDR1 SEHNR, CDR2 FQNEAQ (reference sequence). Losses at the gene ends were 5 bases for V and 3 bases for J; bases not matched to a gene: 1. CDR3 sequence: CASSGQGGYEQYF. For the CDR3, the DNA is TGTGCCAGCAGCGGACAGGGGGGCTACGAGCAGTACTTC.

The V gene is TRBV7-3, the J gene TRBJ2-1; 9 bases match TRBD2. V lost 4 bases, J lost 11 bases, and 9 bases stayed unmatched. The CDR3 length is 14 residues. Germline V CDR1 and CDR2: SGHTA, FQGTGA. The DNA for the CDR3 is TGTGCCAGCAGCTCCGGGGCGACTAGCGGTAAGCAGTTCTTC. It specifies CASSSGATSGKQFF.

V is TRBV18 and J is TRBJ1-1, with D hard to call. In germline, CDR1 is KGHSH, CDR2 LQKENI. V lost 6 bases and J lost 5, with 19 bases in between. This CDR3 has 15 amino acids. CDR3 in amino acids: CASSPKHGSLTEAFF. The CDR3 DNA reads TGTGCCAGCTCCCCTAAACACGGTAGCTTGACTGAAGCTTTCTTT.

The chain joins TRBV7-8 to TRBJ2-2, with a possible D match to TRBD1 (6 bases). The CDR3 is 18 residues long. CDR1 and CDR2 from the germline V gene are SGHVS and FQNEAQ. Trimming pared 5 bases from V and 1 base from J, leaving 20 bases between. The CDR3 region has the DNA TGTGCCAGCAGCCGGACAGACTGGGGGTTAAGGAACACCGGGGAGCTGTTTTTT. This gives the protein CASSRTDWGLRNTGELFF.

This clone was observed a few times. V is TRBV29-1 and J is TRBJ1-1; TRBD1 might be the D (6 bases). Trimming removed 7 bases from V and 0 bases from J, with 6 bases in between. The germline V gene has CDR1 SQVTM and CDR2 ANQGSEA. This CDR3 has 11 residues. DNA for the CDR3: TGCAGCGGGACAGTGAACACTGAAGCTTTCTTT. Translated: CSGTVNTEAFF.

The chain couples TRBV27 to TRBJ2-7; possible D gene TRBD1, 6 bases. V lost 8 bases to trimming and J lost 3 bases, with 14 bases between them. The CDR3 loop spans 13 amino acids. CDR1 MNHEY and CDR2 SMNVEV come from the germline V gene (reference sequence). CDR3 protein: CASGKPGVYEQYF. In DNA form, the CDR3 reads TGTGCCAGCGGAAAACCAGGGGTCTACGAGCAGTACTTC.

The CDR3 nucleotides read TGTGCCAGCAAGGCCGACAGGGTTGGAAACACCATATATTTT. It translates to CASKADRVGNTIYF. The genes are TRBV25-1 and TRBJ1-3; 7 positions match TRBD1. The CDR3 length is 14 residues. CDR1 MGHDK and CDR2 SYGVNS come from the germline V gene. J was trimmed by 3 bases and V by 7 bases; bases with no gene match: 6. The full variable domain, with the rest looked up from reference TRBV25-1 and TRBJ1-3, is EADIYQTPRYLVIGTGKKITLECSQTMGHDKMYWYQQDPGMELHLIHYSYGVNSTEKGDLSSESTVSRIRTEHFPLTLESARPSHTSQYLCASKADRVGNTIYFGEGSWLTVV.

J is TRBJ1-2 and V is TRBV10-2; TRBD1 is a possible D gene (5 bases). Trimming cost V 4 bases and J 4 bases, with 19 bases left between them. The CDR3 extends over 16 amino acids. Germline loops: CDR1 WSHSY, CDR2 SAAADI. The chain's CDR3 is CASSVGLGHSSYGYTF. The CDR3 nucleotides are TGCGCCAGCAGTGTTGGTCTAGGACACTCCTCCTATGGCTACACCTTC.

This chain connects TRBV5-4 to TRBJ1-2, with D uncertain. The germline V and J ends were trimmed by 7 bases and 8 bases, with 18 bases remaining between them. The CDR3 contains 13 residues. Germline values: CDR1 SGHNT, CDR2 YYREEE (reference sequence). The CDR3 nucleotides are TGTGCCAGCGGGGAAGGGCGGGTAAACGGCTACACCTTC. It encodes CASGEGRVNGYTF.

This sequence joins TRBV27 and TRBJ1-1, with D tentatively TRBD1 (5 bases). V lost 6 bases and J 5 bases, leaving 22 bases between the germline ends. This CDR3 is built from 16 residues. Germline assignment: CDR1 MNHEY and CDR2 SMNVEV (reference sequence). DNA of the CDR3: TGTGCCAGCAGCCCGATGGGTCAGAGGAGGGGAACTGAAGCTTTCTTT. Its translation: CASSPMGQRRGTEAFF.

This chain links TRBV28 with TRBJ2-7; 10 bases align to TRBD2. The CDR3 covers 13 residues. V lost 7 bases, J lost 4 bases, and 4 bases stayed unmatched. Germline V gene sequence: CDR1 MDHEN, CDR2 SYDVKM. Written as DNA, the CDR3 is TGTGCCAGCATCAAGACTAGCGGGTACGAGCAGTACTTC. It is translated as CASIKTSGYEQYF.

The chain carries TRBV5-4 and TRBJ1-1, with TRBD1 matching 8 bases. Germline V gives CDR1 SGHNT, CDR2 YYREEE (reference sequence). With 4 bases clipped from V and 4 bases from J, the junction kept 3 bases outside the gene matches. This CDR3 region has 13 residues. CDR3 DNA: TGTGCCAGCAGCAACAGGGGGTCCACTGAAGCTTTCTTT. It yields the protein CASSNRGSTEAFF.

The rearrangement joins TRBV11-2 to TRBJ2-7, with TRBD1 matching over 8 bases. The CDR3 runs to 13 residues. V lost 6 bases, J lost 3 bases, and 4 bases stayed unmatched. From germline, CDR1 is SGHAT and CDR2 FQNNGV. In DNA form, the CDR3 reads TGTGCCAGCAGTCAAGGACAGGGCTACGAGCAGTACTTC. As protein: CASSQGQGYEQYF.

V and J are TRBV7-6 and TRBJ2-5; 7 nucleotides match TRBD1. V gave up 5 bases and J gave up 0 bases; unmatched junction bases: 3. The CDR3 totals 14 residues. Germline values: CDR1 SGHVS, CDR2 FNYEAQ. The CDR3: CASSPTGYQETQYF. The CDR3 DNA is TGTGCCAGCAGCCCGACAGGGTACCAAGAGACCCAGTACTTC.

This chain connects TRBV7-3 to TRBJ2-3; perhaps TRBD1 as D (6 bases). The germline V gene encodes CDR1 SGHTA and CDR2 FQGTGA. Trimming left V 2 bases short and J 0 bases short, with 12 bases between. The CDR3 has 16 residues. The DNA of the CDR3 is TGTGCCAGCAGCTTACTGGGGGCGACCAGCACAGATACGCAGTATTTT. Translation: CASSLLGATSTDTQYF.

This clone was detected a few times. The chain couples TRBV6-1 to TRBJ2-5; TRBD2 matches at 7 bases. Trimming cost V 4 bases and J 5 bases; bases outside gene matches: 7. The CDR3 is made up of 14 amino acids. Germline V gene sequence: CDR1 MNHNS, CDR2 SASEGT. CDR3 coding DNA: TGTGCCAGCAGTGGGGCTAGCGGTAGGGAGACCCAGTACTTC. Encoded protein: CASSGASGRETQYF.